These T cell receptor beta chains were read from a single sample in a study of blood T cell repertoires in COVID-19. The table came from immunoSEQ multiplex PCR; TCRdb's copy has only in-frame clones and leaves some out. The table has some 100,000 clones, over 75% seen once. The sequenced sample consisted of peripheral blood. These receptors all stem from a woman between 50 and 59 years old with acute or convalescent COVID-19. Each CDR3 is given with its conserved first and last residue. A D gene is named only where the DNA matches it firmly. Only part of the rows carry a size: once, few, many, or a class if the clone is expanded.

size	D	length	V	J	CDR3	DNA
.	TRBD1	17	TRBV5-8	TRBJ1-1	CASSWGQGGAWNTEAFF	TGTGCCAGCAGCTGGGGACAGGGAGGGGCGTGGAACACTGAAGCTTTCTTT
.	.	15	TRBV5-1	TRBJ2-3	CASSPKTSLQDTQYF	TGCGCCAGCAGCCCCAAGACTAGTTTACAAGATACGCAGTATTTT
.	TRBD1	14	TRBV6-1	TRBJ1-1	CASSDRTGPTEAFF	TGTGCCAGCAGTGACCGGACAGGGCCCACTGAAGCTTTCTTT
.	.	13	TRBV6-5	TRBJ1-5	CASRARANQPQHF	TGTGCCAGCAGAGCTAGAGCCAATCAGCCCCAGCATTTT
once	TRBD1	13	TRBV4-1	TRBJ1-1	CASSQTGAFEAFF	TGCGCCAGCAGCCAGACAGGGGCATTTGAAGCTTTCTTT
.	.	15	TRBV5-1	TRBJ1-2	CASSLESGVPNGYTF	TGCGCCAGCAGCTTGGAAAGCGGGGTTCCCAATGGCTACACCTTC
.	.	14	TRBV6-5	TRBJ1-5	CASSYGGTSQPQHF	TGTGCCAGCAGTTACGGCGGGACTTCTCAGCCCCAGCATTTT
.	TRBD1	13	TRBV18	TRBJ1-2	CASSRDRAYGYTF	TGTGCCAGCTCACGGGACAGGGCCTATGGCTACACCTTC
once	.	15	TRBV27	TRBJ1-4	CASSLRGKGDEKLFF	TGTGCCAGCAGTTTACGGGGGAAAGGGGATGAAAAACTGTTTTTT
.	TRBD1	16	TRBV5-1	TRBJ1-4	CASSLEGGQGREKLFF	TGCGCCAGCAGCTTGGAGGGGGGACAGGGGCGAGAAAAACTGTTTTTT
.	TRBD2	20	TRBV5-1	TRBJ2-2	CASSPGTSGGALTNTGELFF	TGCGCCAGCAGCCCCGGGACTAGCGGGGGGGCGCTGACGAACACCGGGGAGCTGTTTTTT
.	TRBD2	13	TRBV10-3	TRBJ2-1	CASLAGSYNEQFF	TGTGCCTCCCTAGCGGGGTCCTACAATGAGCAGTTCTTC
.	TRBD1	16	TRBV3-1/TRBV3-2	TRBJ2-2	CASSQDYQGANGELFF	TGTGCCAGCAGCCAAGATTACCAGGGGGCTAACGGGGAGCTGTTTTTT
.	.	16	TRBV5-6	TRBJ1-3	CASSIGQPGSGNTIYF	TGTGCCAGCAGCATTGGACAGCCAGGCTCTGGAAACACCATATATTTT
.	TRBD1	13	TRBV2	TRBJ1-2	CASLEDRGDGYTF	TGTGCCAGCCTGGAGGACAGGGGGGATGGCTACACCTTC
.	.	17	TRBV25-1	TRBJ1-4	CASSEPLTESLNEKLFF	TGTGCCAGCAGTGAACCCCTGACAGAAAGCCTTAATGAAAAACTGTTTTTT
.	TRBD2	18	TRBV18	TRBJ2-3	CASSPVGQRGGVKDTQYF	TGTGCCAGCTCACCCGTCGGTCAGCGGGGGGGCGTAAAAGATACGCAGTATTTT
.	TRBD1	14	TRBV5-1	TRBJ1-4	CASSLGQGDEKLFF	TGCGCCAGCAGCTTGGGACAGGGTGATGAAAAACTGTTTTTT
once	TRBD1	17	TRBV19	TRBJ1-4	CASSTRDRWQTNEKLFF	TGTGCCAGTAGTACTCGGGACAGATGGCAAACTAATGAAAAACTGTTTTTT
.	TRBD1	13	TRBV12-3/TRBV12-4	TRBJ1-2	CASSSDRYYGYTF	TGTGCCAGCAGTTCGGACAGGTACTATGGCTACACCTTC
.	TRBD2	14	TRBV10-1	TRBJ2-3	CASSGGASTDTQYF	TGCGCCAGCAGCGGGGGGGCAAGCACAGATACGCAGTATTTT
.	TRBD1	16	TRBV7-8	TRBJ2-7	CASSQQDRGTMYEQYF	TGTGCCAGCAGCCAACAGGACAGGGGGACGATGTACGAGCAGTACTTC
.	.	16	TRBV11-2	TRBJ1-5	CASSLGTTEGNQPQHF	TGTGCCAGCAGCCTTGGGACAACTGAGGGCAATCAGCCCCAGCATTTT
.	.	14	TRBV9	TRBJ1-4	CASSPSATNEKLFF	TGTGCCAGCAGCCCCAGTGCAACTAATGAAAAACTGTTTTTT
once	TRBD2	16	TRBV6-5	TRBJ2-3	CASSYSAGGSRDTQYF	TGTGCCAGCAGTTACTCGGCGGGGGGATCGCGGGATACGCAGTATTTT
.	TRBD2	16	TRBV5-1	TRBJ2-5	CASRIAGGREAETQYF	TGCGCCAGCAGAATAGCGGGGGGCCGGGAGGCGGAGACCCAGTACTTC
.	.	13	TRBV6-5	TRBJ1-5	CASMWTVNQPQHF	TGTGCCAGCATGTGGACAGTTAATCAGCCCCAGCATTTT
.	.	13	TRBV12-3/TRBV12-4	TRBJ1-3	CASTLLSGNTIYF	TGTGCCAGCACTTTACTCTCTGGAAACACCATATATTTT
.	TRBD1	15	TRBV7-7	TRBJ1-6	CASSLGDRGDSPLHF	TGTGCCAGCAGCTTAGGGGACAGGGGAGATTCACCCCTCCACTTT
.	.	12	TRBV25-1	TRBJ1-3	CASLSSGNTIYF	TGTGCCAGCCTATCCTCTGGAAACACCATATATTTT
.	TRBD2	18	TRBV5-1	TRBJ2-3	CASSSSGLAGGITDTQYF	TGCGCCAGCAGCTCTTCGGGACTAGCGGGGGGAATCACAGATACGCAGTATTTT
.	TRBD2	15	TRBV28	TRBJ2-1	CASSDGLAGGYEQFF	TGTGCCAGCAGTGACGGACTAGCGGGGGGATATGAGCAGTTCTTC
.	.	18	TRBV6-1	TRBJ1-3	CASSEVVGGSASGNTIYF	TGTGCCAGCAGTGAAGTAGTCGGCGGCAGCGCCTCTGGAAACACCATATATTTT
.	TRBD1	16	TRBV27	TRBJ1-1	CASRTETGSGNTEAFF	TGTGCCAGCAGGACAGAGACAGGGTCGGGGAACACTGAAGCTTTCTTT
.	TRBD2	15	TRBV10-2	TRBJ2-1	CASRPFGLAGAEQFF	TGCGCCAGCAGGCCATTCGGACTAGCGGGGGCCGAGCAGTTCTTC
once	TRBD2	18	TRBV4-1	TRBJ2-1	CASSQDERGVAGIPWGFF	TGCGCCAGCAGCCAAGATGAAAGGGGGGTAGCGGGGATCCCCTGGGGGTTCTTC
.	.	13	TRBV10-3	TRBJ1-3	CAIRSGSGNTIYF	TGTGCCATACGGAGCGGATCTGGAAACACCATATATTTT
few	TRBD1	17	TRBV7-3	TRBJ1-2	CASSPTGTGGYSYGYTF	TGTGCCAGCAGCCCCACCGGGACAGGGGGTTACTCATATGGCTACACCTTC
.	.	20	TRBV18	TRBJ1-4	CASSPVIIGQLTATNEKLFF	TGTGCCAGCTCACCAGTAATCATCGGACAGCTAACTGCAACTAATGAAAAACTGTTTTTT
.	.	15	TRBV9	TRBJ1-2	CASSDRQKINYGYTF	TGTGCCAGCAGCGACCGACAGAAGATTAACTATGGCTATACCTTC
.	.	14	TRBV5-1	TRBJ1-1	CASSLGVGSDEAFF	TGCGCCAGCAGCTTGGGGGTGGGCAGTGATGAAGCTTTCTTT
.	.	14	TRBV7-2	TRBJ1-6	CASSLAGDNSPLHF	TGTGCCAGCAGCTTAGCGGGAGACAATTCACCCCTCCACTTT
.	.	17	TRBV6-1	TRBJ1-3	CASSEWLEQLSGNTIYF	TGTGCCAGCAGTGAATGGTTGGAACAGCTCTCTGGAAACACCATATATTTT
.	.	11	TRBV12-5	TRBJ2-5	CASGPVETQYF	TGTGCTAGTGGTCCCGTAGAGACCCAGTACTTC
.	.	16	TRBV18	TRBJ1-3	CASSPTGPSSGNTIYF	TGTGCCAGCTCACCGACAGGTCCTAGCTCTGGAAACACCATATATTTT
.	.	13	TRBV6-5	TRBJ1-2	CASSPDRNYGYTF	TGTGCCAGCAGTCCCGACAGGAACTATGGCTACACCTTC
.	TRBD1	15	TRBV28	TRBJ1-2	CASSLLQGAFYGYTF	TGTGCCAGCAGTTTATTACAGGGGGCGTTTTATGGCTACACCTTC
.	.	15	TRBV18	TRBJ1-2	CASSPLGEGNYGYTF	TGTGCCAGCTCACCACTGGGGGAGGGGAACTATGGCTACACCTTC
.	.	14	TRBV9	TRBJ1-6	CASSREGGNSPLHF	TGTGCCAGCAGCCGGGAGGGCGGAAATTCACCCCTCCACTTT
.	TRBD1	15	TRBV27	TRBJ1-2	CASSRTGQGFYGYTF	TGTGCCAGCAGCAGAACAGGACAGGGCTTCTATGGCTACACCTTC